The next 9 T cell receptor beta chains were all read from a single sample in a study of blood T cell repertoires in COVID-19. This table comes from immunoSEQ multiplex PCR, and its TCRdb copy is limited to in-frame clones, with some not included. The sample contains approximately 210,000 clones, around 84% of which appear only once. What was sequenced was peripheral blood. These receptors were taken from a human donor in a cohort sampled during active COVID-19.

V is TRBV28 and J is TRBJ1-2; 7 positions match TRBD1. CDR3 length equals 13 residues. Germline trimming cut 10 bases from V and 4 bases from J; bases unmatched to any gene: 9. Germline V gene data show CDR1 as MDHEN and CDR2 as SYDVKM. The CDR3: CATLYSGGYGYTF. DNA for the CDR3: TGTGCCACCCTTTATTCAGGGGGCTATGGCTACACCTTC.

This clone was seen more than once but under ten times. The V gene is TRBV28, the J gene TRBJ1-5; the D is unclear. CDR1 is MDHEN, CDR2 SYDVKM, per germline. V shed 5 bases and J shed 7 bases, with 15 bases lying between them. The CDR3 consists of 14 residues. For the CDR3, the DNA is TGTGCCAGCAGTCTTCGAACAGCAGGACAGCCCCAGCATTTT. Translation gives CASSLRTAGQPQHF.

This clone is a singleton in its sample. The rearrangement links TRBV5-1 to TRBJ2-5; perhaps TRBD2 as D (5 bases). Germline V gives CDR1 SGHRS, CDR2 YFSETQ. The CDR3 contains 15 residues. V lost 3 bases to trimming and J lost 5 bases, with 17 bases between them. The CDR3 DNA reads as TGCGCCAGCAGCTCTTTCGCCCCGTCGGGGGAGACCCAGTACTTC. Translating gives CASSSFAPSGETQYF.

The chain has TRBV12-3 or TRBV12-4 and TRBJ2-3, with D possibly TRBD2 on 6 matching bases. The V end lost 6 bases, the J end lost 6 bases, and 13 bases lay between the germline ends. The CDR3 spans 13 residues. DNA for the CDR3: TGTGCCAGCAGACGACTAGAGGCGGATACGCAGTATTTT. Translating gives CASRRLEADTQYF.

The chain combines TRBV7-2 with TRBJ1-2, with D tentatively TRBD1 (6 bases). Germline V gives CDR1 SGHTA, CDR2 FQGNSA. This CDR3 contains 15 residues. Trimming removed 2 bases at V and 0 bases at J, with 10 bases between. The CDR3, as DNA: TGTGCCAGCAGCTTAAACAGGGCGGCTAACTATGGCTACACCTTC. As protein: CASSLNRAANYGYTF.

The V call is TRBV5-5, the J call TRBJ1-2; 8 bases are shared with TRBD1. The germline V gene encodes CDR1 SGHKS and CDR2 YYEKEE (reference sequence). CDR3 size: 14 residues. J gave up 6 bases and V 3 bases, and 7 bases lay outside the gene matches. The CDR3 spells CASSSRTGHNGYTF. CDR3 nucleotide sequence: TGTGCCAGCAGCTCCCGGACAGGGCACAATGGCTACACCTTC.

The genes are TRBV27 and TRBJ2-7; 7 bases agree with TRBD2. V lost 6 bases to trimming and J lost 4 bases; unmatched junction nucleotides: 15. The CDR3 has 16 amino acids. The V gene's germline CDR1 is MNHEY and CDR2 SMNVEV (reference sequence). CDR3 amino acids: CASSTNLGRAPYEQYV. The CDR3 DNA is TGTGCCAGCAGCACTAACCTTGGGAGGGCCCCATACGAGCAGTACGTC.

The rearrangement links TRBV19 to TRBJ1-5, with 7 bases identical to TRBD1. Trimming took 9 bases from V and 1 from J; bases not matched to a gene: 3. Per germline, CDR1 LNHDA and CDR2 SQIVND (reference sequence). This CDR3 comprises 13 residues. CDR3 nucleotide sequence: TGTGCCAGCCGGGACAGAAGCAATCAGCCCCAGCATTTT. Residues: CASRDRSNQPQHF.

This chain joins TRBV5-1 and TRBJ1-6, with 9 bases that match TRBD1. V was pared by 4 bases and J by 8 bases, with 7 bases of the junction left unmatched. The CDR3 extends over 15 amino acids. CDR1 is SGHRS and CDR2 is YFSETQ in the germline V gene. Here the CDR3 reads CASSAWTGEDSPLHF. In DNA, the CDR3 is TGCGCCAGCAGCGCGTGGACAGGGGAGGATTCACCCCTCCACTTT.